The clone carrying this T cell receptor beta chain showed up many times. Its matching antigen is unknown. Each CDR3 protein is one row after TCRdb ran MiXCR on the 5' RACE reads. The sample yields 11,000 or so distinct CDR3 sequences, less than 15% seen once. Time point noted: sample taken at primary tumor resection. Unsorted whole RNA samples from tumor, nontumor lung or frozen PBMC were sequenced. This entry is derived from a study of spatial heterogeneity in lung cancer. Findings and caveats of the study: How many expanded intratumoral alpha and beta TCRs were present tracked the tumor mutation count, which was a count of nonsynonymous mutations.

Trimming removed 0 bases at V and 7 bases at J, with 16 bases between. Looked up from germline, CDR1 is MGHRA and CDR2 is YSYEKL. The CDR3 sequence is 15 residues long. The sequenced sample was lung tumor tissue, obtained at surgery. The chain uses TRBV4-1 and TRBJ2-7, with D perhaps being TRBD1 or TRBD2 (5 bases each). The clonotype was recovered from a male donor with early-stage non-small cell lung cancer. The CDR3 DNA reads TGCGCCAGCAGCCAAGAGGAAACAGGAGGAAGGGAGCAGTACTTC. Amino acids: CASSQEETGGREQYF.